This is a list of T cell receptor beta chains from one sample in a study of blood T cells in healthy people across ages. TCRdb processed the 5' RACE reads anew with MiXCR; each CDR3 protein has one entry. Of about 1.8 million distinct CDR3 sequences in the sample, around 48% were seen once. The source material was blood. These receptors originate from a woman aged 40 to 55 in good health. CDR3s include the opening cysteine and the closing phenylalanine or tryptophan. D genes are given only for firm matches. Size tells how often a clone was seen (once, few, many) or the class of an expanded clone, and some rows leave it out.

J gene,clone size,V gene,D gene,CDR3 protein,CDR3 DNA
TRBJ2-3,few,TRBV4-2,TRBD2,CASSQRAGTSRTDTQYF,TGTGCCAGCAGCCAAAGGGCCGGGACTAGTCGCACAGATACGCAGTATTTT
TRBJ1-5,.,TRBV9,.,CASSVEGVRNQPQHF,TGTGCCAGCAGCGTAGAAGGGGTACGCAATCAGCCCCAGCATTTT
TRBJ2-7,.,TRBV20-1,.,CSATDIISAEQYF,TGCAGTGCTACCGACATTATCTCGGCCGAGCAGTACTTC
TRBJ2-5,few,TRBV7-9,TRBD2,CASSFRRFGTSGGETQYF,TGTGCCAGCAGCTTTCGGCGTTTTGGGACTAGCGGGGGAGAGACCCAGTACTTC
TRBJ2-1,.,TRBV7-2,TRBD2,CASSLQRGHYNEQFF,TGTGCCAGCAGCCTTCAGCGGGGGCATTACAATGAGCAGTTCTTC
TRBJ2-7,few,TRBV5-6,TRBD2,CASSSFKTSGGKSYEQYF,TGTGCCAGCAGCTCCTTCAAGACTAGCGGGGGAAAGTCCTACGAGCAGTACTTC
TRBJ2-1,few,TRBV5-1,.,CASSLGPDNEQFF,TGCGCCAGCAGCTTGGGACCTGACAATGAGCAGTTCTTC
TRBJ2-7,few,TRBV29-1,TRBD1,CSVEMGQGGYEQYF,TGCAGCGTTGAAATGGGACAGGGGGGATACGAGCAGTACTTC
TRBJ2-7,.,TRBV6-2/TRBV6-3,TRBD1,CASSFLGTGGSEQYF,TGTGCCAGCAGTTTCCTCGGGACAGGGGGAAGCGAGCAGTACTTC
TRBJ2-6,.,TRBV6-6,.,CASSYSGLSSGANVLTF,TGTGCCAGCAGTTACTCGGGGCTATCCTCTGGGGCCAACGTCCTGACTTTC
TRBJ2-3,few,TRBV20-1,.,CSAQQSVGNTQYF,TGCAGTGCTCAGCAATCTGTCGGAAATACGCAGTATTTT
TRBJ2-1,.,TRBV24-1,.,CATSDRRVAEQFF,TGTGCCACCAGTGACCGCAGGGTAGCTGAGCAGTTCTTC
TRBJ2-7,.,TRBV6-6,.,CASNDRTSEGEQYF,TGTGCCAGCAACGATCGAACCTCCGAGGGCGAGCAGTACTTC
TRBJ1-6,few,TRBV20-1,.,CSAREGRSSYNSPLHF,TGCAGTGCTAGAGAGGGCAGAAGCTCCTATAATTCACCCCTCCACTTT
TRBJ2-7,few,TRBV7-9,.,CASSQFGSGNYEQYF,TGTGCCAGCAGCCAATTCGGATCCGGGAACTACGAGCAGTACTTC
TRBJ2-3,few,TRBV7-2,TRBD2,CASSETSGGNTQYF,TGTGCCAGCAGCGAGACTAGCGGGGGCAATACGCAGTATTTT
TRBJ2-1,.,TRBV11-2,TRBD1,CASSDRVGSEQFF,TGTGCCAGCAGCGACAGGGTGGGTAGTGAGCAGTTCTTC
TRBJ1-1,.,TRBV28,.,CASRRLVLGTEAFF,TGTGCCAGCCGGCGGCTAGTCCTGGGGACTGAAGCTTTCTTT
TRBJ2-3,once,TRBV20-1,TRBD2,CSARDLPSGGPDTQYF,TGCAGTGCTAGAGATTTGCCTAGCGGGGGACCAGATACGCAGTATTTT
TRBJ2-7,.,TRBV20-1,.,CSANPYRSRDEQYF,TGCAGTGCTAACCCCTACAGGAGTAGGGACGAGCAGTACTTC
TRBJ2-1,.,TRBV6-2/TRBV6-3,.,CASSDPNNGQFF,TGTGCCAGCAGTGACCCTAACAATGGGCAGTTCTTC
TRBJ1-5,few,TRBV7-2,TRBD1,CASSAYQQGWQPQHF,TGTGCCAGCAGCGCGTACCAACAGGGGTGGCAGCCCCAGCATTTT
TRBJ2-6,.,TRBV12-3/TRBV12-4,.,CASSWKGSGANVLTF,TGTGCCAGCAGTTGGAAGGGTTCTGGGGCCAACGTCCTGACTTTC
TRBJ1-4,once,TRBV12-3/TRBV12-4,TRBD1,CASSSQRTGINEKLFF,TGTGCCAGCAGTTCTCAAAGGACAGGGATTAATGAAAAACTGTTTTTT
TRBJ2-3,.,TRBV5-6,TRBD1,CASSLTGGVKDTQYF,TGTGCCAGCAGCTTGACAGGGGGCGTTAAAGATACGCAGTATTTT
TRBJ2-1,few,TRBV6-6,.,CASSPPGAYNEQFF,TGTGCCAGCAGTCCCCCGGGGGCCTACAATGAGCAGTTCTTC
TRBJ2-5,few,TRBV7-2,.,CASSLASRSSRKQETQYF,TGTGCCAGCAGCTTAGCCTCGAGGTCTAGCAGGAAACAAGAGACCCAGTACTTC
TRBJ1-4,.,TRBV4-1,.,CASSQDRGGYEKLFF,TGCGCCAGCAGCCAAGATAGGGGCGGTTATGAAAAACTGTTTTTT
TRBJ1-6,.,TRBV7-9,.,CASSLGGANLSPLHF,TGTGCCAGCAGCTTAGGGGGGGCGAATTTGTCACCCCTCCACTTT
TRBJ2-2,.,TRBV10-2,.,CASIRGVNTGELFF,TGCGCCAGCATTCGGGGAGTGAACACCGGGGAGCTGTTTTTT
TRBJ2-1,.,TRBV20-1,TRBD2,CSARRGTSGYNEQFF,TGCAGTGCTAGAAGGGGGACTAGCGGCTACAATGAGCAGTTCTTC
TRBJ1-5,few,TRBV2,.,CASRRGQFNQPQHF,TGTGCCAGCAGAAGAGGACAGTTCAATCAGCCCCAGCATTTT
TRBJ2-2,.,TRBV7-9,.,CASSSPWGVHDIGELFF,TGTGCCAGCAGCTCCCCTTGGGGAGTCCACGATATCGGGGAGCTGTTTTTT
TRBJ2-1,.,TRBV7-9,.,CASSPYWDEQFF,TGTGCCAGCAGCCCCTACTGGGATGAGCAGTTCTTC
TRBJ1-2,few,TRBV27,.,CASTPNFARGNPYGYTF,TGTGCCAGCACTCCTAATTTCGCCAGGGGCAATCCCTATGGCTACACCTTC
TRBJ2-1,.,TRBV6-2/TRBV6-3,TRBD1,CASSYAGTASYNEQFF,TGTGCCAGCAGTTACGCCGGGACAGCCTCCTACAATGAGCAGTTCTTC
TRBJ2-2,.,TRBV29-1,.,CTSPDPNTGELFF,TGCACCTCACCAGACCCGAACACCGGGGAGCTGTTTTTT
TRBJ1-6,.,TRBV7-2,TRBD1,CASSQGGERSPPHF,TGTGCCAGCAGCCAGGGGGGGGAACGGTCACCCCCCCACTTT
TRBJ1-1,.,TRBV7-3,TRBD1,CASSPTQGQNTEAFF,TGTGCCAGCAGCCCGACACAGGGGCAAAACACTGAAGCTTTCTTT
TRBJ2-7,.,TRBV7-2,TRBD1,CASSSRDSLSYNEQYF,TGTGCCAGCAGCTCACGGGACAGTTTATCCTACAATGAGCAGTACTTC
TRBJ2-6,.,TRBV11-2,TRBD1,CASSPGQGLLSGANVLTF,TGTGCCAGCAGCCCGGGACAGGGCCTCCTCTCTGGGGCCAACGTCCTGACTTTC
TRBJ2-1,few,TRBV9,.,CASSVEWGLNNEQFF,TGTGCCAGCAGCGTAGAGTGGGGGCTGAACAATGAGCAGTTCTTC
TRBJ2-1,.,TRBV7-2,TRBD2,CASSLAQLAGSYNEQFF,TGTGCCAGCAGCTTAGCGCAGCTAGCGGGGAGCTACAATGAGCAGTTCTTC
TRBJ2-4,few,TRBV21-1,.,CASSKVVENIQYF,TGTGCCAGCAGCAAGGTAGTCGAAAACATTCAGTACTTC
TRBJ1-2,.,TRBV20-1,.,CSARTGGNGYGYTF,TGCAGTGCCCGTACCGGGGGGAACGGCTATGGCTACACCTTC
TRBJ2-7,.,TRBV27,TRBD1,CASSLRTGALSSYEQYF,TGTGCCAGCAGTCTACGGACAGGGGCCCTGAGCTCCTACGAGCAGTACTTC
TRBJ1-2,.,TRBV29-1,.,CSVKPDRNNYGYTF,TGCAGCGTCAAACCGGACAGAAATAACTATGGCTACACCTTC
TRBJ1-2,few,TRBV28,.,CASGSPGEYYGYTF,TGTGCCAGCGGGTCTCCAGGGGAGTACTATGGCTACACCTTC
TRBJ1-2,.,TRBV9,.,CASSPRGGEVGYTF,TGTGCCAGCAGCCCCCGAGGGGGGGAGGTTGGCTACACCTTC
TRBJ2-1,few,TRBV4-2,TRBD2,CASWGTSGGATEQFF,TGTGCCAGCTGGGGGACTAGCGGGGGGGCCACTGAGCAGTTCTTC
TRBJ2-1,.,TRBV10-1,.,CASSKSGASNEQFF,TGCGCCAGCAGTAAGTCCGGGGCGTCGAATGAGCAGTTCTTC
TRBJ2-5,few,TRBV6-1,.,CASSSLGRETQYF,TGTGCCAGCAGCTCCTTAGGGCGAGAGACCCAGTACTTC
TRBJ2-5,few,TRBV20-1,.,CSARHSGSETQYF,TGCAGTGCTAGACATTCGGGGAGCGAGACCCAGTACTTC
TRBJ2-7,few,TRBV7-2,.,CASSLVTGAISSYEQYF,TGTGCCAGCAGCTTAGTCACCGGGGCAATAAGCTCCTACGAGCAGTACTTC
TRBJ2-5,.,TRBV9,.,CASSADGLAWETQYF,TGTGCCAGCAGCGCCGACGGGCTAGCTTGGGAGACCCAGTACTTC
TRBJ2-1,few,TRBV5-1,.,CASSLITGNEQFF,TGCGCCAGCAGCTTGATTACAGGGAATGAGCAGTTCTTC
TRBJ2-1,.,TRBV4-1,.,CASSQDWLATGGFF,TGCGCCAGCAGCCAAGACTGGCTAGCAACGGGTGGGTTCTTC
TRBJ1-2,.,TRBV9,TRBD1,CASSAGGPELYGYTF,TGTGCCAGCAGCGCAGGGGGTCCAGAGCTCTATGGCTACACCTTC